The 27 T cell receptor beta chains below were found in one sample sequenced in a study of graft-versus-host responses after intestinal transplantation. Assay: immunoSEQ multiplex PCR; the TCRdb copy retains only in-frame clones and omits some. Altogether 75,000 to 100,000 clones are present, 80% to 95% being singletons, with the ten largest covering more than 0.15%. These TCRs' antigens remain unknown. The sample here was unstimulated CD4+ T cells sorted from spleen or lymph node cells, taken before intestinal transplant. Receptor source: a human donor who received an intestinal transplant.

The chain uses TRBV5-1 and TRBJ2-3; D is uncertain. The CDR3 sequence is 16 residues long. The V end lost 0 bases, the J end lost 3 bases, and 14 bases lay between the germline ends. The germline gives CDR1 SGHRS, CDR2 YFSETQ. CDR3 amino acids: CASSLEFFGSTDTQYF. For the CDR3, the DNA is TGCGCCAGCAGCTTGGAGTTTTTCGGTTCGACAGATACGCAGTATTTT.

The V gene is TRBV28, the J gene TRBJ1-4, with 9 bases that match TRBD1. Germline V gene lookup returns CDR1 MDHEN and CDR2 SYDVKM. V lost 5 bases and J lost 8; bases outside the gene matches: 6. The CDR3 has 14 amino acids. CDR3 nucleotide sequence: TGTGCCAGCAGTGGGGCCGGGACAGGGGAAAAACTGTTTTTT. This encodes CASSGAGTGEKLFF.

The sample holds one count of this clone. V is TRBV7-2 and J is TRBJ2-5; TRBD2 matches 11 bases. J gave up 2 bases and V 5 bases, and 13 bases lay outside the gene matches. The CDR3 extends over 18 amino acids. The V gene's germline CDR1 is SGHTA and CDR2 FQGNSA. This CDR3 is CASSVEGRLAGRQETQYF. The CDR3 nucleotides read TGTGCCAGCAGCGTCGAAGGGCGACTAGCGGGAAGGCAAGAGACCCAGTACTTC. Full variable domain (rest looked up from reference TRBV7-2 and TRBJ2-5): GAGVSQSPSNKVTEKGKDVELRCDPISGHTALYWYRQSLGQGLEFLIYFQGNSAPDKSGLPSDRFSAERTGGSVSTLTIQRTQQEDSAVYLCASSVEGRLAGRQETQYFGPGTRLLVL.

In this sample, this clone turned up a few times. This chain connects TRBV29-1 to TRBJ2-3, with TRBD2 matching 10 bases. This CDR3 comprises 16 residues. With 4 bases clipped from V and 4 bases from J, the junction kept 11 bases outside the gene matches. Germline-derived CDR1 and CDR2 are SQVTM and ANQGSEA. In DNA form, the CDR3 reads TGCAGCGTTGGTGGGCTAGCGGGGGTTCCGGCAGATACGCAGTATTTT. This encodes CSVGGLAGVPADTQYF.

The chain recombines TRBV15 with TRBJ2-3; 10 positions match TRBD1. CDR1 is LNHNV, CDR2 YYDKDF, per germline (reference sequence). V shed 1 base and J 5 bases; nucleotides not matched to a gene: 12. The length of the CDR3 is 18 residues. The DNA of the CDR3 is TGTGCCACCAGCAGAGTGTGGCCGGGACAGGGGCGGCGAGATACGCAGTATTTT. Its translation: CATSRVWPGQGRRDTQYF. Complete variable domain (other parts from reference TRBV15 and TRBJ2-3): DAMVIQNPRYQVTQFGKPVTLSCSQTLNHNVMYWYQQKSSQAPKLLFHYYDKDFNNEADTPDNFQSRRPNTSFCFLDIRSPGLGDTAMYLCATSRVWPGQGRRDTQYFGPGTRLTVL.

This chain uses TRBV7-2 with TRBJ2-5; 7 nucleotides align to TRBD2. The CDR3 extends over 14 amino acids. The V gene's germline CDR1 is SGHTA and CDR2 FQGNSA. V lost 5 bases, J lost 4 bases, and 7 bases stayed unmatched. The CDR3 coding sequence is TGTGCCAGCAGCCGGACTAGTTACCTAGAGACCCAGTACTTC. Translated, it gives CASSRTSYLETQYF. Together with reference TRBV7-2 and TRBJ2-5, the CDR3 gives the full variable domain: GAGVSQSPSNKVTEKGKDVELRCDPISGHTALYWYRQSLGQGLEFLIYFQGNSAPDKSGLPSDRFSAERTGGSVSTLTIQRTQQEDSAVYLCASSRTSYLETQYFGPGTRLLVL.

This chain links TRBV19 with TRBJ1-5; 9 bases agree with TRBD1. In germline, CDR1 is LNHDA, CDR2 SQIVND (reference sequence). V dropped 6 bases and J dropped 1; count of bases not matched to a gene: 10. The CDR3 is 17 amino acids. CDR3 sequence reads: CASSTTGGAVSNQPQHF. The CDR3 DNA follows: TGTGCCAGTAGCACCACAGGGGGCGCGGTAAGCAATCAGCCCCAGCATTTT. Together with reference TRBV19 and TRBJ1-5, the CDR3 gives the full variable domain: DGGITQSPKYLFRKEGQNVTLSCEQNLNHDAMYWYRQDPGQGLRLIYYSQIVNDFQKGDIAEGYSVSREKKESFPLTVTSAQKNPTAFYLCASSTTGGAVSNQPQHFGDGTRLSIL.

The chain carries TRBV21-1 and TRBJ1-2; the listed D gene, TRBD1, was not tested against the DNA. TRBV21-1 is shown as a pseudogene. This CDR3 contains 14 residues. CDR3 amino acids: CASSNQDRIHGYTF. CDR3 sequence (DNA): TGTGCCAGCAGCAACCAAGACAGAATCCATGGCTACACCTTC.

The chain joins TRBV30 to TRBJ1-5; 8 bases map to TRBD1. Germline trimming cut 5 bases from V and 4 bases from J; bases unmatched to any gene: 7. Looked up from germline, CDR1 is GTSNPN and CDR2 is SVGIG (reference sequence). CDR3 length: 14 amino acids. The CDR3 DNA sequence: TGTGCCTGGGCGAACGGACAGGGTAATCAGCCCCAGCATTTT. It encodes CAWANGQGNQPQHF.

The V gene is TRBV5-1, the J gene TRBJ2-5; TRBD2 agrees at 10 bases. This CDR3 comprises 17 residues. CDR1 SGHRS and CDR2 YFSETQ come from the germline V gene. The V gene end was trimmed by 0 bases and the J gene end by 5 bases; junction bases not matched to a gene: 10. The CDR3 loop reads CASSLGSGRRSGETQYF. The CDR3 region has the DNA TGCGCCAGCAGCTTGGGTAGCGGGAGGCGGTCTGGGGAGACCCAGTACTTC.

The gene calls are TRBV2 and TRBJ2-7; D ambiguous. The CDR3 is 15 amino acids. V was cut by 3 bases and J by 1 base, with 13 bases left in between. Germline lookup yields CDR1 SNHLY and CDR2 FYNNEI. CDR3 in DNA: TGTGCCAGCAGTGACGGCTGGAGATCTTCCTACGAGCAGTACTTC. It is translated as CASSDGWRSSYEQYF.

V usage is TRBV11-2 and J usage is TRBJ2-1; 8 bases are a match to TRBD1. The junction had 5 bases not matched to a gene; V was cut back by 5 bases and J by 5 bases. The CDR3 length is 14 residues. Per germline, CDR1 SGHAT and CDR2 FQNNGV. This CDR3 reads CASSPRTGHNEQFF. Written as DNA, the CDR3 is TGTGCCAGCAGCCCGAGGACAGGGCACAATGAGCAGTTCTTC.

The rearrangement uses TRBV18 and TRBJ1-5; tentatively, D is TRBD1 (5 bases). CDR1 is KGHSH and CDR2 is LQKENI in the germline V gene. The CDR3 has 15 amino acids. With 1 base removed from V and 5 bases from J, the gap between germline ends came to 12 bases. CDR3 sequence: CASSPRGGRDQPQHF. CDR3 DNA: TGTGCCAGCTCACCACGGGGGGGTAGGGATCAGCCCCAGCATTTT. The full variable domain, completed using reference TRBV18 and TRBJ1-5, is NAGVMQNPRHLVRRRGQEARLRCSPMKGHSHVYWYRQLPEEGLKFMVYLQKENIIDESGMPKERFSAEFPKEGPSILRIQQVVRGDSAAYFCASSPRGGRDQPQHFGDGTRLSIL.

The V and J genes are TRBV19 and TRBJ1-2, with 10 bases identical to TRBD1. CDR3 length equals 18 residues. Germline CDR1 and CDR2: LNHDA and SQIVND (reference sequence). The junction had 12 bases not matched to a gene; V was cut back by 4 bases and J by 1 base. As DNA, the CDR3 is TGTGCCAGTAGTACACCCCTGGGACAGGGGAGCGTTAACTATGGCTACACCTTC. The encoded protein is CASSTPLGQGSVNYGYTF.

This chain uses TRBV13 with TRBJ2-1, with D tentatively TRBD1 (6 bases). Between the trimmed V and J ends, which lost 5 bases and 3 bases, there was a span of 11 bases. From germline, CDR1 is PRHDT and CDR2 FYEKMQ (reference sequence). The CDR3 sequence is 14 residues long. The CDR3 sequence: CASSPQQGYNEQFF. CDR3 in DNA: TGTGCCAGCAGCCCACAACAGGGCTACAATGAGCAGTTCTTC.

J is TRBJ1-1 and V is TRBV7-9, with 8 bases lining up with TRBD1. Germline V lookup: CDR1 SEHNR, CDR2 FQNEAQ (reference sequence). The ends lost 4 bases at V and 4 bases at J; junction bases unmatched: 8. This CDR3 contains 15 residues. The CDR3 DNA is TGTGCCAGCAGCTCGAGAAACAGGGGGGGCACTGAAGCTTTCTTT. Its protein is CASSSRNRGGTEAFF.

The chain is built from TRBV28 and TRBJ1-2; 10 positions agree with TRBD1. CDR1 and CDR2 (germline): MDHEN, SYDVKM. V trimming: 4 bases; J trimming: 4 bases; junction bases outside the gene matches: 12. The CDR3 extends over 17 amino acids. CDR3 nucleotides: TGTGCCAGCAGTTCCAAGGCCGGGGACAGGGGAGGCTATGGCTACACCTTC. Translating it yields CASSSKAGDRGGYGYTF.

The chain is built from TRBV19 and TRBJ2-2, with 7 positions matching TRBD1. The junction had 3 bases not matched to a gene; V was cut back by 4 bases and J by 7 bases. Germline V lookup: CDR1 LNHDA, CDR2 SQIVND (reference sequence). The CDR3 contains 13 residues. The CDR3 coding sequence is TGTGCCAGTAGTACGACAGGGCTCGGGGAGCTGTTTTTT. Its translation is CASSTTGLGELFF.

The V gene is TRBV30, the J gene TRBJ1-5; 8 bases agree with TRBD1. V trimming: 1 base; J trimming: 6 bases; junction bases outside the gene matches: 11. From germline, CDR1 is GTSNPN and CDR2 SVGIG (reference sequence). This CDR3 is 16 amino acids long. The CDR3 region has the DNA TGTGCCTGGAGTGCCCGGACAGGGATATTATCTCAGCCCCAGCATTTT. Its protein is CAWSARTGILSQPQHF.

This chain's CDR3 is CASSSDWNQPQHF. The CDR3 nucleotides are TGTGCCAGCAGTTCGGACTGGAATCAGCCCCAGCATTTT. V is TRBV6-6 and J is TRBJ1-5, with D uncertain. Germline-derived CDR1 and CDR2 are MNHNY and SVGAGI (reference sequence). The CDR3 has 13 residues. Trimming stripped 4 bases from V and 4 bases from J, with 8 bases between.

This clone was seen just once. The chain combines TRBV7-9 with TRBJ1-6; D gene uncertain. The CDR3 extends over 17 amino acids. Germline CDR1 and CDR2: SEHNR and FQNEAQ (reference sequence). The V end lost 0 bases, the J end lost 7 bases, and 16 bases lay between the germline ends. The CDR3 sequence: CASSLAVGKQSNSPLHF. CDR3 DNA sequence: TGTGCCAGCAGCTTAGCAGTCGGGAAACAGTCGAATTCACCCCTCCACTTT.

The J gene is TRBJ2-7, the V gene TRBV2, with TRBD1 matching 10 bases. The junction had 5 bases not matched to a gene; V was cut back by 6 bases and J by 3 bases. Germline loops: CDR1 SNHLY, CDR2 FYNNEI. This CDR3 has 14 amino acids. The CDR3 DNA is TGTGCCAGCAGGGCGACAGGGGGCCTCTACGAGCAGTACTTC. As protein: CASRATGGLYEQYF.

The rearrangement links TRBV19 to TRBJ2-3; 7 positions agree with TRBD2. The J segment lost 6 bases and the V segment lost 1 base, leaving 7 bases of the junction unmatched. Germline CDR1 reads LNHDA; CDR2 reads SQIVND (reference sequence). The CDR3 covers 15 residues. CDR3 residues: CASSIGGSVVDTQYF. The CDR3 coding sequence is TGTGCCAGTAGTATAGGCGGGAGTGTGGTGGATACGCAGTATTTT.

The chain couples TRBV14 to TRBJ2-1, with TRBD2 matching 14 bases. The junction had 12 bases not matched to a gene; V was cut back by 8 bases and J by 0 bases. From germline, CDR1 is SGHDN and CDR2 FVKESK. The CDR3 spans 19 residues. CDR3 in amino acids: CASLQGAGTSGSSYNEQFF. DNA of the CDR3: TGTGCCAGCTTACAAGGAGCCGGGACTAGCGGGAGCTCCTACAATGAGCAGTTCTTC.

The chain employs TRBV6-1 and TRBJ2-1, with 9 bases aligning to TRBD2. V trimming: 3 bases; J trimming: 3 bases; junction bases outside the gene matches: 3. This CDR3 comprises 15 residues. In germline, CDR1 is MNHNS, CDR2 SASEGT. The CDR3 here is CASSEAGGNYNEQFF. In DNA, the CDR3 is TGTGCCAGCAGTGAGGCGGGGGGGAACTACAATGAGCAGTTCTTC.

The J gene is TRBJ2-1, the V gene TRBV5-1; D may be TRBD1 (6 bases). Trimming removed 8 bases from V and 0 bases from J, with 9 bases in between. The CDR3 length is 13 residues. Germline assignment: CDR1 SGHRS and CDR2 YFSETQ. CDR3 region: CASQQGSYNEQFF. CDR3 nucleotide sequence: TGCGCCAGTCAACAGGGCTCCTACAATGAGCAGTTCTTC.

This sequence joins TRBV5-1 and TRBJ2-2, with D possibly being TRBD1 (5 bases). The germline V gene has CDR1 SGHRS and CDR2 YFSETQ. This CDR3 is built from 19 residues. V lost 0 bases and J 4 bases, leaving 22 bases between the germline ends. Here the CDR3 DNA reads TGCGCCAGCAGCTTGGAGGGGAACCGAACGCCGGGTCCCACCGGGGAGCTGTTTTTT. Amino acid sequence: CASSLEGNRTPGPTGELFF.